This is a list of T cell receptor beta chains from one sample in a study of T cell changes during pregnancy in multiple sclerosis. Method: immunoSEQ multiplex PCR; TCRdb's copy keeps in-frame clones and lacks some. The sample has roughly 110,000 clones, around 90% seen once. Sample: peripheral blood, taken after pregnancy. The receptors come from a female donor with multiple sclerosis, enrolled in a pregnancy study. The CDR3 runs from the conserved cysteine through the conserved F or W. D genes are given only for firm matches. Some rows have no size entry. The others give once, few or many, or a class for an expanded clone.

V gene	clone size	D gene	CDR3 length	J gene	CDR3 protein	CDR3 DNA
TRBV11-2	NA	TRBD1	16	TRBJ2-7	CASSLASRTGLGEQYF	TGTGCCAGCAGCTTAGCTTCGCGGACAGGGTTGGGCGAGCAGTACTTC
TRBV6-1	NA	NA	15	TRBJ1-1	CASSSQGGLPSEAFF	TGTGCCAGCAGTTCACAGGGCGGCCTCCCGTCTGAAGCTTTCTTT
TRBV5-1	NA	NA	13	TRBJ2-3	CASSLDFTDTQYF	TGCGCCAGCAGCTTGGACTTCACAGATACGCAGTATTTT
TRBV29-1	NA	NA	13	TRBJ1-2	CSVWGREGTGYTF	TGCAGCGTTTGGGGTCGGGAGGGGACTGGCTACACCTTC
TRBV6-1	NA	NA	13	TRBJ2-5	CASRKNGGETQYF	TGTGCCAGCAGGAAGAACGGGGGAGAGACCCAGTACTTC
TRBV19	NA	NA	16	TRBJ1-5	CASSLGPRRPNQPQHF	TGTGCCAGTAGTTTGGGGCCCAGACGGCCCAATCAGCCCCAGCATTTT
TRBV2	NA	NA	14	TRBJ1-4	CASRGGQSNEKLFF	TGTGCCAGCAGGGGCGGACAGTCTAATGAAAAACTGTTTTTT
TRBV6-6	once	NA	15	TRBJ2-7	CASSYFSFRDYEQYF	TGTGCCAGCAGTTACTTCAGTTTCAGGGACTACGAGCAGTACTTC
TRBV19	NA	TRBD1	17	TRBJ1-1	CASTLRGQGAVNTEAFF	TGTGCCAGTACCCTGCGGGGACAGGGGGCCGTGAACACTGAAGCTTTCTTT
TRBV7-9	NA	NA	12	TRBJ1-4	CASTPRNEKLFF	TGTGCCAGCACCCCTAGGAATGAAAAACTGTTTTTT
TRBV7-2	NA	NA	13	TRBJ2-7	CASSSLSSYEQYF	TGTGCCAGCAGCTCCCTCAGCTCCTACGAGCAGTACTTC
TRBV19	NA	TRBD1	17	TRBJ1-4	CASRPGQGSLINEKLFF	TGTGCCAGTAGACCGGGACAGGGATCCCTTATCAATGAAAAACTGTTTTTT
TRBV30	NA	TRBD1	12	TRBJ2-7	CALQGAPYEQYF	TGTGCCTTACAGGGGGCCCCCTACGAGCAGTACTTC
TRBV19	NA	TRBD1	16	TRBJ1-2	CASSIRWDRNNYGYTF	TGTGCCAGTAGTATCCGTTGGGACAGAAATAACTATGGCTACACCTTC
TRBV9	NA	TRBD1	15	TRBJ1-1	CASSVGTGRNTEAFF	TGTGCCAGCAGCGTAGGGACAGGGAGGAACACTGAAGCTTTCTTT
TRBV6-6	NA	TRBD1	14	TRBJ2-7	CASSYGQGAREQYF	TGTGCCAGCAGTTACGGTCAGGGGGCGCGAGAGCAGTACTTC
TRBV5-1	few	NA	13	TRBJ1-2	CASTRGLGYGYTF	TGCGCCAGCACCAGGGGCTTAGGCTATGGCTACACCTTC